Shown below are 27 T cell receptor beta chains from a single sample sequenced in a study of cytomegalovirus exposure and HLA in healthy donors. Here immunoSEQ multiplex PCR was the method, and the copy in TCRdb shows in-frame clones only, minus some. The data show 200,000 to 300,000 clones, less than 90% seen once. Sample: PBMCs. These receptors all stem from a man aged 18-30 years in good health and CMV-seropositive.

The rearrangement uses TRBV11-2 and TRBJ2-7; weak D call: TRBD1 (6 bases). The germline V gene encodes CDR1 SGHAT and CDR2 FQNNGV. V lost 5 bases and J lost 6, with 17 bases in between. This CDR3 spans 14 amino acids. CDR3 nucleotides: TGTGCCAGCAGCCCCCGTTTACAGGGCGGCGAGCAGTACTTC. This gives the protein CASSPRLQGGEQYF.

This sequence joins TRBV5-4 and TRBJ2-1; TRBD1 aligns across 9 bases. Germline V gene sequence: CDR1 SGHNT, CDR2 YYREEE (reference sequence). The V and J ends lost 3 bases and 3 bases, in that order; junction bases with no gene match: 16. The CDR3 has 19 residues. In nucleotides, the CDR3 is TGTGCCAGCAGCTCGGACCGACCGCATCCGGGACAGGGCTACAATGAGCAGTTCTTC. This gives the protein CASSSDRPHPGQGYNEQFF.

The chain joins TRBV28 to TRBJ2-7; D gene uncertain. Germline lookup yields CDR1 MDHEN and CDR2 SYDVKM. V gave up 2 bases and J gave up 4 bases, with 18 bases separating them. The CDR3 totals 16 residues. CDR3 loop: CASSLNSGEPIYEQYF. CDR3 coding DNA: TGTGCCAGCAGTTTAAACTCCGGAGAGCCCATTTACGAGCAGTACTTC.

This chain connects TRBV4-3 to TRBJ2-1; D unresolved. Trimming cost V 1 base and J 4 bases, with 20 bases left between them. Per the germline V gene, CDR1 is LGHNA and CDR2 is YSLEER. This CDR3 spans 18 amino acids. The CDR3 sequence: CASSQARVRTATYNEQFF. CDR3 nucleotide sequence: TGCGCCAGCAGCCAAGCTCGGGTGAGAACGGCTACATACAATGAGCAGTTCTTC.

Notes on this clone: One end of the junction fails to match germline, which may point to a read error. V usage is TRBV11-2 and J usage is TRBJ2-2; tentative D call: TRBD1 (6 bases). The CDR3 has 14 amino acids. From germline, CDR1 is SGHAT and CDR2 FQNNGV. CDR3 nucleotide sequence: TGTGCCAGCAGCATAGACAGGTACACCGGGGAGCTGTTTTTT. This encodes CASSIDRYTGELFF. Full variable domain (outside the CDR3, taken from reference TRBV11-2 and TRBJ2-2): EAGVAQSPRYKIIEKRQSVAFWCNPISGHATLYWYQQILGQGPKLLIQFQNNGVVDDSQLPKDRFSAERLKGVDSTLKIQPAKLEDSAVYLCASSIDRYTGELFFGEGSRLTVL.

This clone was seen a few times. The chain combines TRBV5-1 with TRBJ1-2, with D perhaps matching TRBD1 (6 bases). The V end lost 1 base, the J end lost 8 bases, and 9 bases lay between the germline ends. CDR1 and CDR2 from the germline V gene are SGHRS and YFSETQ. CDR3 size: 12 residues. This chain's CDR3 is CASSLNREGYTF. The CDR3 DNA is TGCGCCAGCAGCTTGAACAGGGAAGGCTACACCTTC.

V is TRBV6-6 and J is TRBJ1-4, with 9 bases aligning to TRBD1. The V gene end was trimmed by 0 bases and the J gene end by 5 bases; junction bases not matched to a gene: 1. Germline CDR1 reads MNHNY; CDR2 reads SVGAGI (reference sequence). The CDR3 runs to 15 residues. The CDR3 nucleotides are TGTGCCAGCAGTTACTCGGGACAGGGCAATGAAAAACTGTTTTTT. Protein product: CASSYSGQGNEKLFF.

The chain uses TRBV18 and TRBJ2-5, with D perhaps TRBD2 (6 bases). The CDR3 runs 17 residues. The V end was cut by 4 bases, the J end by 4 bases, with 22 bases between. The germline V gene encodes CDR1 KGHSH and CDR2 LQKENI. The CDR3 nucleotides are TGTGCCAGCTCACAACTCTACGGGACTGCCCCCACAGAGACCCAGTACTTC. Translated: CASSQLYGTAPTETQYF.

This rearrangement joins TRBV6-1 to TRBJ2-7; the D is unclear. There are 16 residues in the CDR3. Deletions cut 2 bases from V and 0 bases from J, with 14 bases between. CDR1 is MNHNS, CDR2 SASEGT, per germline. CDR3 DNA sequence: TGTGCCAGCAGTGAAAGGCCGGCATCCCCCTCCTACGAGCAGTACTTC. Encoded protein: CASSERPASPSYEQYF.

The rearrangement uses TRBV5-4 and TRBJ2-7, with D perhaps assigned TRBD1 or TRBD2 (5 bases each). The germline V gene encodes CDR1 SGHNT and CDR2 YYREEE (reference sequence). Trimming took 4 bases from V and 5 from J, leaving 13 bases between them. The CDR3 contains 13 residues. The CDR3 DNA reads TGTGCCAGCAGCCCCCAGGGAGTCCACGAGCAGTACTTC. This translates into CASSPQGVHEQYF.

The V gene is TRBV5-1, the J gene TRBJ1-5, with D maybe TRBD1 (5 bases). The CDR3 is 16 amino acids. Germline V lookup: CDR1 SGHRS, CDR2 YFSETQ. The V end was cut by 1 base, the J end by 2 bases, with 13 bases between. The CDR3 coding sequence is TGCGCCAGCAGCTTGTTGCCGGGGGGAGGCAATCAGCCCCAGCATTTT. It specifies CASSLLPGGGNQPQHF.

The chain has TRBV25-1 and TRBJ1-4; the D gene is possibly TRBD1 (5 bases). CDR1 and CDR2 (germline): MGHDK, SYGVNS. CDR3 length: 14 amino acids. Trimming stripped 5 bases from V and 5 bases from J, with 12 bases between. Here the CDR3 DNA reads TGTGCCAGCAGTCGACAGCTTGGGAATGAAAAACTGTTTTTT. Translation gives CASSRQLGNEKLFF.

This rearrangement joins TRBV6-5 to TRBJ1-5, with 7 bases that match TRBD1. The germline CDR1 and CDR2 sequences are MNHEY and SVGAGI. There are 14 residues in the CDR3. V lost 2 bases to trimming and J lost 6 bases; unmatched junction nucleotides: 4. The CDR3 DNA reads TGTGCCAGCAGTTACGGACAGGAGGCTCAGCCCCAGCATTTT. Protein: CASSYGQEAQPQHF.

This chain connects TRBV6-1 to TRBJ1-5; no reliable D call. CDR1 is MNHNS, CDR2 SASEGT, per germline. V dropped 7 bases and J dropped 6 bases, with 4 bases sitting between them. There are 10 residues in the CDR3. The CDR3 DNA follows: TGTGCCAGCAACATTCAGCCCCAGCATTTT. Amino acids: CASNIQPQHF.

The chain uses TRBV27 and TRBJ2-1, with D perhaps matching TRBD2 (5 bases). This CDR3 has 14 amino acids. V lost 8 bases and J 0 bases, leaving 11 bases between the germline ends. The V gene's germline CDR1 is MNHEY and CDR2 SMNVEV (reference sequence). The CDR3, as DNA: TGTGCCAGCCAAGTGGGGAGCTCCTACAATGAGCAGTTCTTC. This encodes CASQVGSSYNEQFF.

The chain joins TRBV5-1 to TRBJ2-3; D possibly corresponds to TRBD2 (6 bases). This CDR3 has 17 amino acids. The germline V and J ends were trimmed by 0 bases and 0 bases, with 14 bases remaining between them. The V gene's germline CDR1 is SGHRS and CDR2 YFSETQ. In DNA, the CDR3 is TGCGCCAGCAGCTTGGGATCGAGCGGGTCTAGCACAGATACGCAGTATTTT. It encodes CASSLGSSGSSTDTQYF.

V gene TRBV5-1 combines with J gene TRBJ2-2; TRBD2 aligns across 15 bases. The CDR3 length is 18 residues. Germline CDR1 reads SGHRS; CDR2 reads YFSETQ. The trim removed 4 bases at V and 3 bases at J, leaving 7 bases unmatched. The CDR3 is CASSRGTSGRSDTGELFF. CDR3 nucleotide sequence: TGCGCCAGCAGCCGTGGGACTAGCGGGAGGTCGGACACCGGGGAGCTGTTTTTT.

Turning to this clone: The sample carries other DNA sequences with the same CDR3. The rearrangement joins TRBV10-1 to TRBJ2-2; D may be TRBD1 (5 bases). Germline assignment: CDR1 WNHNN and CDR2 SYGVQD (reference sequence). The CDR3 totals 14 residues. V lost 6 bases to trimming and J lost 1 base, with 9 bases between them. This CDR3 is CASRTGQNTGELFF. The CDR3 DNA sequence: TGCGCCAGCAGAACTGGACAGAACACCGGGGAGCTGTTTTTT.

V is TRBV5-1 and J is TRBJ2-2, with 11 bases aligning to TRBD1. J lost 4 bases, V lost 4 bases, and 3 bases had no gene match. The CDR3 totals 15 residues. Germline CDR1 and CDR2: SGHRS and YFSETQ. The CDR3 is CASSRGQGATGELFF. The CDR3 DNA follows: TGCGCCAGCAGCCGAGGACAGGGGGCCACCGGGGAGCTGTTTTTT.

The V gene is TRBV4-2, the J gene TRBJ1-1, with D uncertain. The CDR3 covers 13 residues. Between the trimmed V and J ends, which lost 1 base and 3 bases, there was a span of 6 bases. Germline lookup yields CDR1 LGHNA and CDR2 YNFKEQ. CDR3 coding DNA: TGTGCCAGCAGCCAAGTAGGGTACACTGAAGCTTTCTTT. This encodes CASSQVGYTEAFF.

The chain joins TRBV2 to TRBJ2-3, with D tentatively TRBD2 (6 bases). Germline-derived CDR1 and CDR2 are SNHLY and FYNNEI. Deletions cut 6 bases from V and 3 bases from J, with 16 bases between. This CDR3 has 15 residues. DNA of the CDR3: TGTGCCAGCAGATGGTGGGAGGCGGGGACAGATACGCAGTATTTT. It translates to CASRWWEAGTDTQYF.

V is TRBV10-2 and J is TRBJ2-7; D is uncertain. The CDR3 consists of 19 residues. Germline V gene sequence: CDR1 WSHSY, CDR2 SAAADI. Trimming took 5 bases from V and 1 from J, leaving 27 bases between them. The CDR3 region is CASSLTLSQPYRNSYEQYF. The DNA of the CDR3 is TGCGCCAGCAGTTTAACCCTCAGCCAGCCTTATCGGAATTCCTACGAGCAGTACTTC.

V is TRBV20-1 and J is TRBJ1-5; no reliable D call. Trimming stripped 3 bases from V and 9 bases from J, with 9 bases between. In germline, CDR1 is DFQATT, CDR2 SNEGSKA (reference sequence). CDR3 length: 11 residues. DNA of the CDR3: TGCAGTGCTAGGGATCTGGGGCCCCAGCATTTT. Protein product: CSARDLGPQHF.

In its sample, this clone was seen once. The chain combines TRBV7-8 with TRBJ2-1; 9 bases agree with TRBD2. Germline trimming cut 1 base from V and 4 bases from J; bases unmatched to any gene: 8. The CDR3 consists of 17 residues. Per the germline V gene, CDR1 is SGHVS and CDR2 is FQNEAQ. CDR3 sequence reads: CASSLGLGLAVYNEQFF. CDR3 in DNA: TGTGCCAGCAGCTTAGGCTTGGGACTAGCCGTGTACAATGAGCAGTTCTTC. The variable domain in full, completed from reference TRBV7-8 and TRBJ2-1, reads GAGVSQSPRYKVAKRGQDVALRCDPISGHVSLFWYQQALGQGPEFLTYFQNEAQLDKSGLPSDRFFAERPEGSVSTLKIQRTQQEDSAVYLCASSLGLGLAVYNEQFFGPGTRLTVL.

The chain recombines TRBV28 with TRBJ2-7; 10 nucleotides align to TRBD2. This CDR3 has 14 residues. The germline V gene has CDR1 MDHEN and CDR2 SYDVKM. After removal of 6 bases from V and 1 base from J, the junction contained 3 bases not matched to a gene. Here the CDR3 reads CASRGLAESYEQYF. The DNA of the CDR3 is TGTGCCAGCAGAGGACTAGCGGAATCCTACGAGCAGTACTTC.

The V gene is TRBV27, the J gene TRBJ1-3; D is undetermined. V was clipped by 8 bases and J by 2 bases, with 16 bases between them. The CDR3 is 15 amino acids. Germline V CDR1 and CDR2: MNHEY, SMNVEV (reference sequence). CDR3 protein: CASGLSGSPGNTIYF. In nucleotides, the CDR3 is TGTGCCAGCGGCCTCAGCGGGTCCCCTGGAAACACCATATATTTT.

The rearrangement links TRBV11-2 to TRBJ2-2; possibly TRBD1 for D (6 bases). The CDR3 has 13 amino acids. V was shortened by 8 bases and J by 6 bases, with 13 bases between the two germline ends. CDR1 is SGHAT and CDR2 is FQNNGV in the germline V gene. CDR3 nucleotide sequence: TGTGCCAGCTCCCCCCCAGGGGCCGGGGAGCTGTTTTTT. This translates into CASSPPGAGELFF. Looking up the rest from reference TRBV11-2 and TRBJ2-2 gives the full variable domain: EAGVAQSPRYKIIEKRQSVAFWCNPISGHATLYWYQQILGQGPKLLIQFQNNGVVDDSQLPKDRFSAERLKGVDSTLKIQPAKLEDSAVYLCASSPPGAGELFFGEGSRLTVL.